The clone carrying this TCR beta chain was seen a handful of times. Its antigen is as yet unknown. Germline V gives CDR1 SGDLS, CDR2 YYNGEE. Trimming cost V 0 bases and J 0 bases, with 7 bases left between them. The CDR3 totals 14 residues. The sample belongs to a study of blood T cells in healthy people across ages. Study-wide points: Compared with aged donors, long-lived donors showed fewer expanded clones, suggesting selection.

Every donor contributed roughly 10 milliliters of peripheral blood by blood draw. Primed by a sample-barcoded 5' primer and a J-beta primer mix, a second PCR proceeded for roughly 7 to 11 cycles. Each cDNA molecule was tagged by a template-switch adaptor with 12 random nucleotides. Researchers report that each sample yielded at least 2.5 million CDR3-containing paired-end reads. TCRdb ran MiXCR on the 5' RACE reads and lists one entry per CDR3 protein. The sample has some 860,000 distinct CDR3 sequences, approximately 60% seen once; the top ten hold around 24%. Material: blood. The sequence was collected from a man in his forties or fifties in good health. The chain employs TRBV9 and TRBJ2-7; D is ambiguous. The CDR3 DNA reads as TGTGCCAGCAGCGTAGGGCCCTTCTCCTACGAGCAGTACTTC. Translation: CASSVGPFSYEQYF.